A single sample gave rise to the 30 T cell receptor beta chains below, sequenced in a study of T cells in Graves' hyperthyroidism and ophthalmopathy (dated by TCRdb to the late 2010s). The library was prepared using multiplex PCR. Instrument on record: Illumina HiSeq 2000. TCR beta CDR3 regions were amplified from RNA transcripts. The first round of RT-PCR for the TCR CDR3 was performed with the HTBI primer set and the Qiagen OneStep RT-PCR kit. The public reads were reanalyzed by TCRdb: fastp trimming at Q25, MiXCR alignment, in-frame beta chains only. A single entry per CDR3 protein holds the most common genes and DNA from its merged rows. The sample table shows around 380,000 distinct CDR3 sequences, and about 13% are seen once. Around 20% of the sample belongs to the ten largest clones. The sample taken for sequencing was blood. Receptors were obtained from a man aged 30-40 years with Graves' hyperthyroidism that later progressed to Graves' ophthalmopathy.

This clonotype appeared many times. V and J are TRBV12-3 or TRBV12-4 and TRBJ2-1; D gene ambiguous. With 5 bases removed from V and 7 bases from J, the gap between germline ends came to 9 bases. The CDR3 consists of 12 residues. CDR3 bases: TGTGCCAGCAGTCCGACATCAAATGAGCAGTTCTTC. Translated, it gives CASSPTSNEQFF.

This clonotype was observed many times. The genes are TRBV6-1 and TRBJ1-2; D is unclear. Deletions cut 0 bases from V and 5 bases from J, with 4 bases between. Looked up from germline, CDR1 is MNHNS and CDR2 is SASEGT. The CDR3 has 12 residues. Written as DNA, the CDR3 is TGTGCCAGCAGTGAAGCGCATTATGGCTACACCTTC. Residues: CASSEAHYGYTF.

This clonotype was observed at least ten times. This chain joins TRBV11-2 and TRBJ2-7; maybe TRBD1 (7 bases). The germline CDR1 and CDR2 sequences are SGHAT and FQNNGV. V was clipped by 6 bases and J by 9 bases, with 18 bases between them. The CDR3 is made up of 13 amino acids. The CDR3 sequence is CASSPGGTARQYF. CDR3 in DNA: TGTGCCAGCAGTCCCGGCGGGACAGCTAGGCAGTACTTC.

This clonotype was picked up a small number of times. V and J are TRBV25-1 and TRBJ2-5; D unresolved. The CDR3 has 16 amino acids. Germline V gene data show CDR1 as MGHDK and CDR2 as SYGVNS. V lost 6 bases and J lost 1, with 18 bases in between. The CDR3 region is CASSPPAAQLQETQYF. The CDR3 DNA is TGTGCCAGCAGCCCCCCGGCGGCACAGCTCCAAGAGACCCAGTACTTC.

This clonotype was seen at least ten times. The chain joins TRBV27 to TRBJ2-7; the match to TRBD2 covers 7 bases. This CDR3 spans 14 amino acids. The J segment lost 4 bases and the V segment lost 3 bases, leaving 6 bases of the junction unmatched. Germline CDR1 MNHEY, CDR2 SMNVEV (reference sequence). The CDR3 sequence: CASSFASGSYEQYF. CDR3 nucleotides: TGTGCCAGCAGTTTCGCTAGCGGAAGTTACGAGCAGTACTTC.

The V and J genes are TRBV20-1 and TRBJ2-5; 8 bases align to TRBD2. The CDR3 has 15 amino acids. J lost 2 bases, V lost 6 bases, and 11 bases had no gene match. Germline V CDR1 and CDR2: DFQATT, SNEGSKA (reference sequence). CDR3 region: CSAKRAGGDQETQYF. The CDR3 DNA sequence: TGCAGTGCAAAGAGGGCGGGGGGCGATCAAGAGACCCAGTACTTC.

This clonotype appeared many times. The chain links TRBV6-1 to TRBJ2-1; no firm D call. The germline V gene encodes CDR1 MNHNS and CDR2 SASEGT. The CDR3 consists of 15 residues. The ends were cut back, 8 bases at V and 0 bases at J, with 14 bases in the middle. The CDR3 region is CASGKEDGSYNEQFF. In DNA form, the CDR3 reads TGTGCCAGCGGCAAAGAAGATGGCTCCTACAATGAGCAGTTCTTC.

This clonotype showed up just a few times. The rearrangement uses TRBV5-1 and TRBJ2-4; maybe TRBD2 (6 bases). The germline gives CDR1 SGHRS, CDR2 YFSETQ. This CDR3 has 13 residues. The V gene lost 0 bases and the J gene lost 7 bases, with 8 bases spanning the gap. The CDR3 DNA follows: TGCGCCAGCAGCTTGGGGCGGGATAACATTCAGTACTTC. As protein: CASSLGRDNIQYF.

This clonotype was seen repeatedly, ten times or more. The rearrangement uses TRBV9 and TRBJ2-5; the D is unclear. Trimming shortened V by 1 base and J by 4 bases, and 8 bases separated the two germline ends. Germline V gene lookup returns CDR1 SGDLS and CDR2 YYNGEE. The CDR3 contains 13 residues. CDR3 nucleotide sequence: TGTGCCAGCAGCGTACGGTTTGGAGAGACCCAGTACTTC. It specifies CASSVRFGETQYF. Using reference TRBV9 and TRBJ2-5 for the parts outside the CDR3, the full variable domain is DSGVTQTPKHLITATGQRVTLRCSPRSGDLSVYWYQQSLDQGLQFLIQYYNGEERAKGNILERFSAQQFPDLHSELNLSSLELGDSALYFCASSVRFGETQYFGPGTRLLVL.

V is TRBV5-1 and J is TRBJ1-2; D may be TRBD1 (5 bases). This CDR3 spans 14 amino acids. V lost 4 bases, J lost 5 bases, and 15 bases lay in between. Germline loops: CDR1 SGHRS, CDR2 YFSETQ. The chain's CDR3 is CASSEAGTGYGYTF. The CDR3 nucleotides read TGCGCCAGCAGCGAGGCCGGGACTGGTTATGGCTACACCTTC.

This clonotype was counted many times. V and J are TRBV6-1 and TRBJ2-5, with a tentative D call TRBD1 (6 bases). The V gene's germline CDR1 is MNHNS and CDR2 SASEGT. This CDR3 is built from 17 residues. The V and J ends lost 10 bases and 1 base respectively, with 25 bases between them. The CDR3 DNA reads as TGTGCCATCAAGCCTTTTTTTTTAGGGGGTGGCCAAGAGACCCAGTACTTC. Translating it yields CAIKPFFLGGGQETQYF.

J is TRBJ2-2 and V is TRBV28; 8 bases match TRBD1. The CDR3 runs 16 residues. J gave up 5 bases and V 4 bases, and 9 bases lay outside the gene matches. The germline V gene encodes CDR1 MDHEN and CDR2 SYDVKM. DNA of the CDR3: TGTGCCAGCAGTTCCTCCGAGACAGGGGTAACCGGGGAGCTGTTTTTT. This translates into CASSSSETGVTGELFF.

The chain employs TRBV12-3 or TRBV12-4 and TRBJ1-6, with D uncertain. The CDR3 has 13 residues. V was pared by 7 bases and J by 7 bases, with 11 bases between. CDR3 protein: CASTLGLNSPLHF. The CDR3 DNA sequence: TGTGCCAGCACGTTGGGATTGAATTCACCCCTCCACTTT.

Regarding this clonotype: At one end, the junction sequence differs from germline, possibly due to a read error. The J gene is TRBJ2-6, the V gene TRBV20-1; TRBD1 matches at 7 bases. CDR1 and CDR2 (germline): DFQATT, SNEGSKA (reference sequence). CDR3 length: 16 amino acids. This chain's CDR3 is CSVRATGYSGANVLTF. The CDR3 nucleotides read TGCAGTGTTAGAGCGACAGGGTACTCTGGGGCCAACGTCCTGACTTTC.

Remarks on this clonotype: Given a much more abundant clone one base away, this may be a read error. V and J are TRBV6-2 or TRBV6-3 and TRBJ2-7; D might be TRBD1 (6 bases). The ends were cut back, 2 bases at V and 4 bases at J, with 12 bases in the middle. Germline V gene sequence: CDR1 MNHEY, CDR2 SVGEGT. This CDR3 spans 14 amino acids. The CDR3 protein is CASSYGAGEYEQYF. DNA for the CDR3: TGTGCCAGCAGTTACGGGGCAGGGGAATACGAGCAGTACTTC.

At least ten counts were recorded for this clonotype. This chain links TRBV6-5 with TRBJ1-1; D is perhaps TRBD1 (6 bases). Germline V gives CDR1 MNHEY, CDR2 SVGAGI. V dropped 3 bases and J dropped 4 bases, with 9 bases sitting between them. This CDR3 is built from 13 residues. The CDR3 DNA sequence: TGTGCCAGCAGTTATAGGGGGGGCACTGAAGCTTTCTTT. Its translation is CASSYRGGTEAFF.

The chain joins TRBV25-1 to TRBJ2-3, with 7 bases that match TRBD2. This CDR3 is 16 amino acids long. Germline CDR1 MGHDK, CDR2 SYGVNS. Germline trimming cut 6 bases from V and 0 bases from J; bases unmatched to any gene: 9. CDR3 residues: CASSSAGFSSTDTQYF. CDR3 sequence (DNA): TGTGCCAGCAGCTCAGCGGGGTTTTCTAGCACAGATACGCAGTATTTT.

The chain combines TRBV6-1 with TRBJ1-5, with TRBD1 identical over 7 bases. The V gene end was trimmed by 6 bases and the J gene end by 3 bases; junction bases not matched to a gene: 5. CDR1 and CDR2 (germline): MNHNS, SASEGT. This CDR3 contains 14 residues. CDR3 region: CASSPDRPNQPQHF. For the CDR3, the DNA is TGTGCCAGCAGCCCGGACAGGCCCAATCAGCCCCAGCATTTT.

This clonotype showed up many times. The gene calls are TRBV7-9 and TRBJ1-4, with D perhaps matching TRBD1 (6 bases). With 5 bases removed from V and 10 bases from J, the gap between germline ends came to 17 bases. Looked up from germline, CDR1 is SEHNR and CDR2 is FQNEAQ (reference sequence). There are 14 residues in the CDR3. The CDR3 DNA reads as TGTGCCAGCAGCCACGCAGGGGCTAGAGGAAAACTGTTTTTT. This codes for CASSHAGARGKLFF.

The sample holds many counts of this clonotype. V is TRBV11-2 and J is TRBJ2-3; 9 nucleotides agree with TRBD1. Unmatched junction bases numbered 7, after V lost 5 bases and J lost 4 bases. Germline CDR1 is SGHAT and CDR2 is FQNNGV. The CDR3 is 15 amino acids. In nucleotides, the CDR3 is TGTGCCAGCAGCATACAGGGGGCGCGGGCAGATACGCAGTATTTT. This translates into CASSIQGARADTQYF.

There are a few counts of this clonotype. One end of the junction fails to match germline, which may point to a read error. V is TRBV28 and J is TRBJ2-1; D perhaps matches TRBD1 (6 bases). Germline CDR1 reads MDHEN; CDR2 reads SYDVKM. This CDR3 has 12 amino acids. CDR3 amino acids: CASSLRGNERFF. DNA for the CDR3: TGTGCCAGCAGTTTAAGGGGGAATGAGCGGTTCTTC.

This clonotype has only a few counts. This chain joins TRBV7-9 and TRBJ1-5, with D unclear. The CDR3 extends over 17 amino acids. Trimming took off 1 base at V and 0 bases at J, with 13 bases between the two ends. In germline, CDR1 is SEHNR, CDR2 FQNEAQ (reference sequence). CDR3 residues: CASSLVAGANSNQPQHF. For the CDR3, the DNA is TGTGCCAGCAGCTTAGTGGCAGGAGCAAATAGCAATCAGCCCCAGCATTTT.

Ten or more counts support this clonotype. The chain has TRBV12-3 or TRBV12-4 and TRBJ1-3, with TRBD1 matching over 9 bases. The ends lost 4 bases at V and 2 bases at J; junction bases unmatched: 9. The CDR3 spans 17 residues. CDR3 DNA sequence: TGTGCCAGCAGTTCCCCCCCCGGGACAGGGACTGGAAACACCATATATTTT. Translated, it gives CASSSPPGTGTGNTIYF.

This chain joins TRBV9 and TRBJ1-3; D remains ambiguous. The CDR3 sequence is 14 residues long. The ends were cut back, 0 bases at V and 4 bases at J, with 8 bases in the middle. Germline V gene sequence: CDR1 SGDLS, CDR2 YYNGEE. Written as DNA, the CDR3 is TGTGCCAGCAGCGTAGAGACTGCCGGAAACACCATATATTTT. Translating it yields CASSVETAGNTIYF.

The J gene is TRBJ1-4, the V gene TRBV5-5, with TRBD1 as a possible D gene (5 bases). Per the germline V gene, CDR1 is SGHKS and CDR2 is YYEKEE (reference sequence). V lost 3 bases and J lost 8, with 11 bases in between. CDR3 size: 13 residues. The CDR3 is CASSWTGTEKLFF. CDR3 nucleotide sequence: TGTGCCAGCAGCTGGACCGGGACCGAAAAACTGTTTTTT. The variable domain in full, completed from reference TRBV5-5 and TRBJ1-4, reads DAGVTQSPTHLIKTRGQQVTLRCSPISGHKSVSWYQQVLGQGPQFIFQYYEKEERGRGNFPDRFSARQFPNYSSELNVNALLLGDSALYLCASSWTGTEKLFFGSGTQLSVL.

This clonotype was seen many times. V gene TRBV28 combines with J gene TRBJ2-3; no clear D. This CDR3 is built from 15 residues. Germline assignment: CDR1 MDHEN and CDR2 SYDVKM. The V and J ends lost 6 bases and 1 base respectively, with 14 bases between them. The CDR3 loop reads CASSSPISGTDTQYF. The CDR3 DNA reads TGTGCCAGCAGCTCCCCAATATCGGGCACAGATACGCAGTATTTT.

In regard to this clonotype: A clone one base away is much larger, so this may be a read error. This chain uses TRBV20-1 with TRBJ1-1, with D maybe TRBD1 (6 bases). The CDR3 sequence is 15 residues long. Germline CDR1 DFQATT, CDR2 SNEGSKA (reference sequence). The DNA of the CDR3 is TGCAGTGCCCATTGGGGAGGACAGCCGAACACTGAAGCTTCCTTT. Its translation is CSAHWGGQPNTEASF.

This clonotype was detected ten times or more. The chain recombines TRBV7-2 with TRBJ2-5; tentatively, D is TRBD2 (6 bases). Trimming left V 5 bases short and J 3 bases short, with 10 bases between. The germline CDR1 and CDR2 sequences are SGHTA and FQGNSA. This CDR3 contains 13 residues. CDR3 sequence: CASSTSIEETQYF. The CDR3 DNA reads TGTGCCAGCAGCACTAGCATAGAAGAGACCCAGTACTTC.

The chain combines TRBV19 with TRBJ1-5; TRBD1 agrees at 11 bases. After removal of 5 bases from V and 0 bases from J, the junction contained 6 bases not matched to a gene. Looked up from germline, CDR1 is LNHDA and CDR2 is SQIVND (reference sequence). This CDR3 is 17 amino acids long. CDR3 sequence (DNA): TGTGCCAGTAGTGCCGGGACAGGGGGGGGTAGCAATCAGCCCCAGCATTTT. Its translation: CASSAGTGGGSNQPQHF.

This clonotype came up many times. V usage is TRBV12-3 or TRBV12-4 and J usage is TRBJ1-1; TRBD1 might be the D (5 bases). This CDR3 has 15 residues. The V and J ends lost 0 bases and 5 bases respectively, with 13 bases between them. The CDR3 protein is CASSLAGFRGTEAFF. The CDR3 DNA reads TGTGCCAGCAGTTTAGCTGGATTTCGGGGGACTGAAGCTTTCTTT.